This is a list of T cell receptor beta chains from one sample in a study of blood T cells in healthy people across ages. TCRdb recomputed calls from the 5' RACE reads with MiXCR, one row per CDR3 protein. The table shows roughly 1,700,000 distinct CDR3 sequences, with 28% occurring only once. The material sequenced was blood. The receptors originated from a woman aged 25 to 39 in good health. Both conserved end residues are part of each CDR3. D genes are given only for firm matches. Clone size is not always given. Where it is, it says once, few, many or a class for expanded clones.

v_gene	d_gene	j_gene	abundance	CDR3aa	CDR3nt
TRBV7-7	TRBD1	TRBJ2-5	-	CASSPDRGHGETQYF	TGTGCCAGCAGCCCGGACAGGGGGCATGGGGAGACCCAGTACTTC
TRBV6-5	-	TRBJ2-1	-	CASSRGGGGKNIQFF	TGTGCCAGCAGCCGAGGGGGGGGTGGGAAAAACATTCAGTTCTTC
TRBV29-1	TRBD2	TRBJ2-7	-	CSANPLTSALYNEQYF	TGCAGCGCTAACCCCCTCACTAGCGCTTTGTACAATGAGCAGTACTTC
TRBV28	-	TRBJ1-5	-	CASSLTREVDQPQHF	TGTGCCAGCAGTTTAACTAGGGAGGTCGATCAGCCCCAGCATTTT
TRBV7-2	-	TRBJ1-5	few	CASSSEGGQPQHF	TGTGCCAGCAGCTCTGAAGGAGGACAGCCCCAGCATTTT
TRBV24-1	TRBD1	TRBJ2-6	-	CATSDRPGQGAGANVLTF	TGTGCCACCAGTGATCGCCCGGGACAGGGGGCAGGGGCCAACGTCCTGACTTTC
TRBV4-3	-	TRBJ2-7	-	CASSQERGLTYEQYF	TGCGCCAGCAGCCAAGAACGCGGACTAACCTACGAGCAGTACTTC
TRBV5-1	TRBD1	TRBJ1-1	-	CASSPEVTGLDKAFF	TGCGCCAGCAGCCCGGAGGTGACAGGGCTTGATAAAGCTTTCTTT
TRBV4-3	-	TRBJ1-2	many	CASSQDDRGGAGYGYTF	TGCGCCAGCAGCCAAGATGATCGGGGGGGCGCTGGCTATGGCTACACCTTC
TRBV20-1	-	TRBJ2-7	-	CSAKDTSYYEQYF	TGCAGTGCTAAGGACACCAGCTACTACGAGCAGTACTTC
TRBV10-2	-	TRBJ2-7	once	CASNRDRSYEQYF	TGCGCCAGCAACCGAGACAGAAGCTACGAGCAGTACTTC
TRBV12-3/TRBV12-4	-	TRBJ2-7	many	CASTSSHYEQYF	TGTGCCAGCACTTCGTCCCACTACGAGCAGTACTTC
TRBV12-3/TRBV12-4	-	TRBJ1-4	-	CASSSSGNPNEKLLF	TGTGCCAGCAGTTCATCCGGGAACCCTAATGAAAAACTGTTGTTT
TRBV29-1	TRBD1	TRBJ2-7	-	CSVEAQGARNEQYF	TGCAGCGTTGAAGCCCAGGGGGCCAGAAATGAGCAGTACTTC
TRBV7-9	-	TRBJ2-5	-	CASSSDGDNEQYF	TGTGCCAGCAGTTCTGACGGCGACAATGAGCAGTACTTC
TRBV10-3	TRBD2	TRBJ2-5	-	CAIRLAVGETQYF	TGTGCCATCAGGCTAGCGGTCGGGGAGACCCAGTACTTC
TRBV7-2	TRBD2	TRBJ2-3	-	CASTSRLAGADTQYF	TGTGCCAGCACCTCTCGGCTAGCGGGAGCCGATACGCAGTATTTT
TRBV20-1	TRBD2	TRBJ2-1	-	CSARMRPAGANNEQFF	TGCAGTGCTAGGATGAGACCGGCGGGAGCAAACAATGAGCAGTTCTTC
TRBV15	TRBD1	TRBJ1-2	-	CATSRDQGGGYTF	TGTGCCACCAGCAGAGATCAGGGGGGAGGCTACACCTTC
TRBV6-2/TRBV6-3	TRBD2	TRBJ2-1	-	CAILPSGRTNEQFF	TGTGCCATCTTACCTTCCGGGAGGACCAATGAGCAGTTCTTC
TRBV28	-	TRBJ2-7	few	CASSFRQRRSYEQYF	TGTGCCAGCAGTTTTAGACAGCGTCGCTCCTACGAGCAGTACTTC
TRBV2	-	TRBJ2-7	many	CASRDRASYEQYF	TGTGCCAGCAGGGATCGGGCCTCCTACGAGCAGTACTTC
TRBV5-1	TRBD1	TRBJ2-7	-	CASSRVRQGSDEQYF	TGCGCCAGCAGCCGGGTCAGACAGGGGAGCGACGAGCAGTACTTC
TRBV18	-	TRBJ2-5	-	CASSPVATFQETQYF	TGTGCCAGCTCACCAGTCGCGACATTCCAAGAGACCCAGTACTTC
TRBV12-3/TRBV12-4	TRBD1	TRBJ2-7	many	CASSRTGFRDEQYF	TGTGCCAGCAGTCGGACAGGGTTTCGGGACGAGCAGTACTTC
TRBV5-1	-	TRBJ2-1	many	CASSKPPPTNEQFF	TGCGCCAGCAGCAAACCCCCTCCCACAAATGAGCAGTTCTTC
TRBV7-2	-	TRBJ2-1	few	CASSLTRARNNEQFF	TGTGCCAGCTCCCTTACTAGGGCGAGAAACAATGAGCAGTTCTTC
TRBV29-1	TRBD2	TRBJ2-7	few	CSVEENRLAGDYLYF	TGCAGCGTTGAAGAAAATCGGCTAGCGGGGGACTACCTGTACTTC
TRBV7-9	-	TRBJ2-1	-	CASSFPGWNEQFF	TGTGCCAGCAGCTTCCCAGGGTGGAATGAGCAGTTCTTC
TRBV12-3/TRBV12-4	TRBD2	TRBJ2-7	many	CASSLVLAGAGEQYF	TGTGCCAGCAGTTTAGTGCTAGCGGGAGCTGGGGAGCAGTACTTC
TRBV6-1	TRBD1	TRBJ2-1	few	CASRKDRVGYNEQFF	TGTGCCAGCAGAAAGGACAGGGTCGGGTACAATGAGCAGTTCTTC
TRBV15	-	TRBJ1-4	-	CATSGGYEKLFF	TGTGCCACCAGCGGAGGGTACGAAAAACTGTTTTTT
TRBV4-3	-	TRBJ2-7	-	CASSQEVGGGYEQYF	TGCGCCAGCAGCCAAGAGGTCGGGGGAGGTTACGAGCAGTACTTC
TRBV30	-	TRBJ2-6	few	CAWSVRNRANVLTF	TGTGCCTGGAGTGTACGAAATAGGGCCAACGTCCTGACTTTC
TRBV27	-	TRBJ1-1	-	CASGLGRNTEAFF	TGTGCCAGCGGCTTGGGACGGAACACTGAAGCTTTCTTT
TRBV12-5	-	TRBJ1-4	-	CASGLWEDEKLFF	TGTGCTAGTGGTTTGTGGGAGGATGAAAAACTGTTTTTT
TRBV12-3/TRBV12-4	TRBD2	TRBJ2-3	few	CASRRLAGAHTQYF	TGTGCCAGCAGAAGACTAGCGGGAGCTCATACGCAGTATTTT
TRBV3-1	TRBD1	TRBJ1-1	-	CASSDDRVQREAFF	TGTGCCAGCAGCGACGACAGGGTCCAAAGGGAAGCTTTCTTT
TRBV7-2	TRBD2	TRBJ2-1	few	CASSLGLAEWNEQFF	TGTGCCAGCAGCTTGGGACTAGCGGAATGGAATGAGCAGTTCTTC
TRBV11-3	TRBD2	TRBJ2-3	-	CASSLGARGSTDTQYF	TGTGCCAGCAGCTTAGGCGCGCGGGGGAGCACAGATACGCAGTATTTT
TRBV7-6	-	TRBJ2-1	-	CASSLAGVARNEQFF	TGTGCCAGCAGCTTAGCGGGAGTAGCCCGAAATGAGCAGTTCTTC
TRBV24-1	TRBD1	TRBJ2-3	-	CATSPGTDTDTQYF	TGTGCCACCAGTCCCGGGACAGACACAGATACGCAGTATTTT
TRBV6-5	-	TRBJ1-2	-	CASSLYRTGNYGYTF	TGTGCCAGCAGTCTATACCGGACGGGAAACTATGGCTACACCTTC
TRBV6-6	-	TRBJ1-2	-	CASSSTQDSNYGYTF	TGTGCCAGCAGTTCCACACAAGACAGCAACTATGGCTACACCTTC
TRBV5-1	TRBD1	TRBJ1-1	-	CASSLTYRDRGMNTEAFF	TGCGCCAGCAGCTTGACCTACCGGGACAGGGGGATGAACACTGAAGCTTTCTTT
TRBV28	-	TRBJ2-5	many	CASSSSGRLETQYF	TGTGCCAGCAGTTCCTCAGGGAGGCTGGAGACCCAGTACTTC
TRBV7-9	-	TRBJ2-1	many	CASSPRGSPYNEQFF	TGTGCCAGCAGCCCCCGGGGGTCTCCCTACAATGAGCAGTTCTTC
TRBV7-2	TRBD2	TRBJ2-7	few	CASSPTGLEDEQYF	TGTGCCAGCAGCCCCACCGGACTAGAAGACGAGCAGTACTTC
TRBV5-1	-	TRBJ2-7	-	CASSFRPASEQYF	TGCGCCAGCAGCTTTCGGCCGGCGAGTGAGCAGTACTTC
TRBV6-1	-	TRBJ2-3	-	CASSAPFRGSGSNTQYF	TGTGCCAGCAGTGCCCCTTTTCGGGGGAGTGGATCAAATACGCAGTATTTT
TRBV15	-	TRBJ1-2	few	CATSRPGQLRGYTF	TGTGCCACCAGCAGGCCCGGACAGCTTAGGGGCTACACCTTC
TRBV10-3	TRBD2	TRBJ2-1	-	CAIRGVAGGNSYNEQFF	TGTGCCATCAGGGGGGTAGCGGGGGGCAACTCCTACAATGAGCAGTTCTTC
TRBV10-3	-	TRBJ1-1	few	CAISPTTPTEAFF	TGTGCCATCAGCCCGACCACTCCCACTGAAGCTTTCTTT
TRBV12-3/TRBV12-4	-	TRBJ1-4	-	CASSLGTAEKLFF	TGTGCCAGCAGTTTAGGGACCGCTGAAAAACTGTTTTTT
TRBV4-1	TRBD1	TRBJ2-7	many	CASSRSTGGSSHEQYF	TGCGCCAGCAGCCGCTCGACAGGGGGTTCTTCCCACGAGCAGTACTTC
TRBV29-1	-	TRBJ2-3	many	CSVYQSVSTDTQYF	TGCAGCGTTTATCAGTCCGTGAGCACAGATACGCAGTATTTT
TRBV5-1	TRBD1	TRBJ2-5	few	CASSLGRDRETRYF	TGCGCCAGCAGCTTGGGACGGGACAGAGAGACCCGGTACTTC
TRBV2	-	TRBJ2-7	-	CASRLEGAPLEQYF	TGTGCCAGCAGGTTGGAGGGGGCACCGCTCGAGCAGTACTTC
TRBV9	TRBD2	TRBJ2-5	many	CASSARPLAGGQETQYF	TGTGCCAGCAGCGCCCGGCCCCTAGCGGGGGGACAAGAGACCCAGTACTTC
TRBV20-1	TRBD1	TRBJ1-2	-	CSATDLGTGEYYGYTF	TGCAGTGCTACAGACTTGGGGACAGGGGAATACTATGGCTACACCTTC